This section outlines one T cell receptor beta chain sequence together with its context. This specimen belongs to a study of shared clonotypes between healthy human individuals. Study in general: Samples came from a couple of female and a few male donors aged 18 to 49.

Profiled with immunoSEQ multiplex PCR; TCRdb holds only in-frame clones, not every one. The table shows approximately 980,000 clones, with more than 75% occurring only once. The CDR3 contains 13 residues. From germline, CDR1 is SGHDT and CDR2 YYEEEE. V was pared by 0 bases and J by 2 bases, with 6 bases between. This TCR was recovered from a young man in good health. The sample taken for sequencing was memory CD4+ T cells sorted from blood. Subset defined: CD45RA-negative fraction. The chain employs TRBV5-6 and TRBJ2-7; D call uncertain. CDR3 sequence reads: CASSLEFAYEQYF. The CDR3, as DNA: TGTGCCAGCAGCTTGGAATTTGCCTACGAGCAGTACTTC. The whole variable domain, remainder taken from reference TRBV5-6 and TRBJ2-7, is DAGVTQSPTHLIKTRGQQVTLRCSPKSGHDTVSWYQQALGQGPQFIFQYYEEEERQRGNFPDRFSGHQFPNYSSELNVNALLLGDSALYLCASSLEFAYEQYFGPGTRLTVT.